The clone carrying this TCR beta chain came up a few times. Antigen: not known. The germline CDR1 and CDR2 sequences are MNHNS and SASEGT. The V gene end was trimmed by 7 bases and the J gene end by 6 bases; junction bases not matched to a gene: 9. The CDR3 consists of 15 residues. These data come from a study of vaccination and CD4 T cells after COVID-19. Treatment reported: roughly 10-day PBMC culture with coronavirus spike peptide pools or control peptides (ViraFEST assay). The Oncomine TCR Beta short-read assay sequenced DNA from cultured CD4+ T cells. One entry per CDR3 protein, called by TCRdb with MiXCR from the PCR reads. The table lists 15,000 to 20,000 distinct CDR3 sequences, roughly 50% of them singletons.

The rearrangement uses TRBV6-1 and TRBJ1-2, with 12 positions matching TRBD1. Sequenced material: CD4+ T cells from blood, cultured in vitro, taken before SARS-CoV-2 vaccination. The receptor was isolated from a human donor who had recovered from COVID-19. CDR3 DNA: TGTGCCAGCACCCGGGACAGGGGGCGGCTTCATGGCTACACCTTC. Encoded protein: CASTRDRGRLHGYTF.